This T cell receptor beta chain was documented in a study of vaccination effects on CD4 cells after COVID-19. Study summary: Samples gathered post-vaccine arrived a median of 72 days past the second dose. Study findings and constraints: In people who had recovered, most post-vaccine spike-reactive clones were new vaccine-induced clones. Convalescent patients were scarce in the study, and it lacked early post-infection timepoints.

The assay was immunoSEQ multiplex PCR, and TCRdb's table has in-frame clones only and misses some. The profile covers almost 15,000 clones, with more than 70% appearing a single time and 20% to 25% taken by the ten largest. Trimming cost V 7 bases and J 2 bases, with 9 bases left between them. CDR3 size: 13 residues. Germline values: CDR1 SNHLY, CDR2 FYNNEI. Comment on this clone: No antigen is known for it.

Sequencing followed a ViraFEST assay step that expanded antigen-specific CD4+ T cells with viral peptide pools. With 9 to 11 days of culture completed, CD4+ T cells were isolated. This individual contracted SARS-CoV-2 between March and December 2020, as verified by PCR. Each participant received a vaccine that was either BNT162b2 or mRNA-1273, given as two doses. After around 2 million PBMC were placed in each well, they were cultured with around 10 IU/ml IL-2 and 8 to 10 ug/ml peptides. This sequence joins TRBV2 and TRBJ1-5, with D maybe TRBD1 (6 bases). The TCR originated in a human donor who had a prior SARS-CoV-2 infection. Material: CD4+ T cells from PBMCs cultured with HCoV-NL63 spike peptides, obtained after COVID-19 vaccination. DNA of the CDR3: TGTGCCAGCAAGGGGGTTGGCAATCAGCCCCAGCATTTT. Translation: CASKGVGNQPQHF.